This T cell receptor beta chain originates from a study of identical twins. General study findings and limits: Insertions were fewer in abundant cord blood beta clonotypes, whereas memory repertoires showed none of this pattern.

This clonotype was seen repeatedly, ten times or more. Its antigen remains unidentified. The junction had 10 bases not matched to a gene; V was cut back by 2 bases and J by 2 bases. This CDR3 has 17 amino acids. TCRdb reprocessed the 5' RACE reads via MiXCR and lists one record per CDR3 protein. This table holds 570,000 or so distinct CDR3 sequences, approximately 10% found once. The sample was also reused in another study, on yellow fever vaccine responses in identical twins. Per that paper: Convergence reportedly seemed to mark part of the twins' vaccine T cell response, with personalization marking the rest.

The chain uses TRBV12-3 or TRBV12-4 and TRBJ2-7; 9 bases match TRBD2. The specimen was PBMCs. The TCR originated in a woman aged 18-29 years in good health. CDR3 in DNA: TGTGCCAGCAGTTTACGTCTAGCGGGAAGCTGGGCCTACGAGCAGTACTTC. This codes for CASSLRLAGSWAYEQYF.